One sample yielded the 24 T cell receptor beta chains listed below, sequenced in a study of post-analysis software for immune sequencing data. General study results and limits: Four to six TRBV segments (TRBV5-6, TRBV5-1 and TRBV20-1 among them) occurred more frequently in patients than in controls.

The library was made from cDNA and included unique molecular identifiers. From the PCR reads, TCRdb called clonotypes with MiXCR, one entry per CDR3 protein. The sample has a few hundred thousand distinct CDR3 sequences, nearly 45% seen once. For these TCRs, the target antigens are not known. Sequenced input: blood. These receptors came from a girl aged 10 to 17 with multiple sclerosis.

This clonotype was detected only a few times. This chain connects TRBV7-9 to TRBJ2-3; D possibly corresponds to TRBD2 (6 bases). V dropped 4 bases and J dropped 2 bases, with 16 bases sitting between them. Germline V gives CDR1 SEHNR, CDR2 FQNEAQ (reference sequence). There are 16 residues in the CDR3. This CDR3 is CASSSYGSGYTDTQYF. The CDR3, as DNA: TGTGCCAGCAGCTCTTATGGTAGCGGATACACAGATACGCAGTATTTT.

J is TRBJ1-1 and V is TRBV6-1; maybe TRBD1 (6 bases). V shed 3 bases and J shed 4 bases, with 15 bases lying between them. In germline, CDR1 is MNHNS, CDR2 SASEGT. The CDR3 sequence is 15 residues long. In nucleotides, the CDR3 is TGTGCCAGCAGTGATGGAATTGGCAGGGGCACTGAAGCTTTCTTT. Its translation: CASSDGIGRGTEAFF.

This clonotype has only a few counts. The chain carries TRBV10-3 and TRBJ2-7; 14 bases are a match to TRBD2. V shed 4 bases, J shed 0 bases, and the junction held 8 bases outside the gene matches. Germline CDR1 and CDR2: ENHRY and SYGVKD. CDR3 size: 18 residues. The CDR3 DNA is TGTGCCATCAGTGTATCCACCGGGACTAGCGGGAGCTCCTACGAGCAGTACTTC. Its protein product is CAISVSTGTSGSSYEQYF.

The genes are TRBV20-1 and TRBJ2-1; unclear D gene. V was cut by 1 base and J by 5 bases, with 12 bases left in between. In germline, CDR1 is DFQATT, CDR2 SNEGSKA (reference sequence). The CDR3 has 14 amino acids. In nucleotides, the CDR3 is TGCAGTGCTAGAGGGTTTATGCAGAACAATGAGCAGTTCTTC. It specifies CSARGFMQNNEQFF.

The V and J genes are TRBV5-1 and TRBJ1-2; tentative D call: TRBD1 (5 bases). Germline V gene sequence: CDR1 SGHRS, CDR2 YFSETQ. The CDR3 has 16 residues. The ends were cut back, 3 bases at V and 2 bases at J, with 17 bases in the middle. CDR3: CASSSVYGTVNYGYTF. Written as DNA, the CDR3 is TGCGCCAGCAGCTCGGTTTACGGGACGGTGAACTATGGCTACACCTTC.

The rearrangement uses TRBV6-5 and TRBJ2-7, with a tentative D call TRBD2 (6 bases). The CDR3 spans 15 residues. In germline, CDR1 is MNHEY, CDR2 SVGAGI. With 4 bases removed from V and 5 bases from J, the gap between germline ends came to 18 bases. DNA of the CDR3: TGTGCCAGCAGTTCGTTAACCACGGGGGTCCACGAGCAGTACTTC. As protein: CASSSLTTGVHEQYF.

V gene TRBV12-3 or TRBV12-4 combines with J gene TRBJ2-7, with TRBD2 matching over 7 bases. The V gene end was trimmed by 4 bases and the J gene end by 6 bases; junction bases not matched to a gene: 9. This CDR3 spans 14 amino acids. The CDR3 DNA reads as TGTGCCAGCAGTTCCCGGACTAGAGGGGCCGAGCAGTACTTC. It is translated as CASSSRTRGAEQYF.

This chain joins TRBV5-8 and TRBJ2-3, with 11 bases identical to TRBD1. With 4 bases clipped from V and 4 bases from J, the junction kept 5 bases outside the gene matches. This CDR3 contains 15 residues. The germline gives CDR1 SGHTS, CDR2 YDEGEE. CDR3 DNA sequence: TGTGCCAGCAGCCGAGGGACAGGGGGTGCAGATACGCAGTATTTT. Translation: CASSRGTGGADTQYF. The full variable domain, completed using reference TRBV5-8 and TRBJ2-3, is EAGVTQSPTHLIKTRGQQATLRCSPISGHTSVYWYQQALGLGLQFLLWYDEGEERNRGNFPPRFSGRQFPNYSSELNVNALELEDSALYLCASSRGTGGADTQYFGPGTRLTVL.

The chain combines TRBV10-3 with TRBJ2-7; 9 bases are a match to TRBD2. Germline CDR1 and CDR2: ENHRY and SYGVKD. There are 15 residues in the CDR3. V gave up 7 bases and J gave up 3 bases; unmatched junction bases: 10. The CDR3 sequence is CAITLGASGIYEQYF. CDR3 bases: TGTGCCATCACCCTTGGGGCTAGCGGGATCTACGAGCAGTACTTC.

This clonotype has only a few counts. This chain links TRBV24-1 with TRBJ2-3; 8 bases match TRBD1. Germline lookup yields CDR1 KGHDR and CDR2 SFDVKD. The CDR3 spans 16 residues. Trimming took 4 bases from V and 5 from J; bases not matched to a gene: 10. The CDR3 bases are TGTGCCACCAGTGACTTTAGGACAGGGTGGGGAGATACGCAGTATTTT. This gives the protein CATSDFRTGWGDTQYF.

The rearrangement links TRBV29-1 to TRBJ2-5; 9 bases line up with TRBD1. The DNA end is more similar to TRBJ2-7, so the J call may be wrong. In germline, CDR1 is SQVTM, CDR2 ANQGSEA. This CDR3 spans 13 amino acids. This chain's CDR3 is CSVAGTGIYEQYF. CDR3 sequence (DNA): TGCAGCGTCGCCGGGACAGGGATATACGAGCAGTACTTC.

This clonotype was seen a few times. The chain couples TRBV10-3 to TRBJ2-1; TRBD2 matches at 8 bases. Germline V lookup: CDR1 ENHRY, CDR2 SYGVKD. The CDR3 consists of 14 residues. J lost 8 bases, V lost 4 bases, and 7 bases had no gene match. CDR3 DNA: TGTGCCATCAGTGTATTGCGGGAGGAGTATGAGCAGTTCTTC. It yields the protein CAISVLREEYEQFF.

This clonotype appeared once. With a much larger clone just one base away, this may be a read error. The chain recombines TRBV20-1 with TRBJ2-7, with TRBD1 identical over 7 bases. CDR1 DFQATT and CDR2 SNEGSKA come from the germline V gene (reference sequence). This CDR3 spans 13 amino acids. The CDR3 DNA follows: TGCAGTTCTAGCCGGGACAGCTCCTACGAGCAGTACTTC. This translates into CSSSRDSSYEQYF.

The chain combines TRBV5-1 with TRBJ1-5, with a possible D match to TRBD1 (6 bases). Germline CDR1 SGHRS, CDR2 YFSETQ. The germline V and J ends were trimmed by 6 bases and 4 bases, with 14 bases remaining between them. The CDR3 has 14 residues. Here the CDR3 reads CASTSLQGNQPQHF. CDR3 DNA sequence: TGCGCCAGCACGTCCCTCCAGGGGAATCAGCCCCAGCATTTT. Supplemented by reference TRBV5-1 and TRBJ1-5, the full variable domain reads KAGVTQTPRYLIKTRGQQVTLSCSPISGHRSVSWYQQTPGQGLQFLFEYFSETQRNKGNFPGRFSGRQFSNSRSEMNVSTLELGDSALYLCASTSLQGNQPQHFGDGTRLSIL.

The J gene is TRBJ2-1, the V gene TRBV11-2; a weak D match, TRBD1 (6 bases). Trimming pared 3 bases from V and 7 bases from J, leaving 13 bases between. The CDR3 contains 14 residues. Germline values: CDR1 SGHAT, CDR2 FQNNGV. CDR3 amino acids: CASSLGAVWNEQFF. The CDR3 DNA is TGTGCCAGCAGCTTGGGGGCGGTCTGGAATGAGCAGTTCTTC.

This clonotype was recorded once. The V gene is TRBV6-6, the J gene TRBJ1-5, with a possible D match to TRBD1 (6 bases). Trimming removed 0 bases from V and 5 bases from J, with 11 bases in between. Germline CDR1 is MNHNY and CDR2 is SVGAGI (reference sequence). The CDR3 totals 15 residues. CDR3: CASSYSRGIHQPQHF. In DNA, the CDR3 is TGTGCCAGCAGTTACTCGAGGGGGATTCATCAGCCCCAGCATTTT.

This chain uses TRBV29-1 with TRBJ2-7; 8 bases agree with TRBD1. The V segment lost 5 bases and the J segment 1 base; nucleotides outside the gene matches: 7. CDR1 and CDR2 from the germline V gene are SQVTM and ANQGSEA. The CDR3 extends over 14 amino acids. The CDR3 sequence is CSVSGTGLSYEQYF. DNA for the CDR3: TGCAGCGTTTCCGGGACAGGATTGTCCTACGAGCAGTACTTC.

The chain joins TRBV28 to TRBJ1-2; TRBD1 aligns across 11 bases. J gave up 6 bases and V 6 bases, and 3 bases lay outside the gene matches. The CDR3 is 13 amino acids. CDR1 and CDR2 from the germline V gene are MDHEN and SYDVKM. The CDR3: CASRRTGGHGYTF. In DNA form, the CDR3 reads TGTGCCAGCAGACGGACAGGGGGCCATGGCTACACCTTC.

This chain uses TRBV5-1 with TRBJ2-5; TRBD1 matches 11 bases. J was trimmed by 2 bases and V by 3 bases; bases with no gene match: 6. Germline loops: CDR1 SGHRS, CDR2 YFSETQ. There are 16 residues in the CDR3. CDR3 residues: CASSYGQGATQETQYF. The CDR3 nucleotides are TGCGCCAGCAGCTACGGACAGGGGGCAACTCAAGAGACCCAGTACTTC.

J is TRBJ2-1 and V is TRBV29-1; TRBD1 agrees at 7 bases. V lost 7 bases to trimming and J lost 6 bases; unmatched junction nucleotides: 3. Germline V gene sequence: CDR1 SQVTM, CDR2 ANQGSEA. The CDR3 has 11 residues. The CDR3 sequence is CSGRQGNEQFF. The CDR3 DNA follows: TGCAGCGGACGACAGGGCAATGAGCAGTTCTTC.

CDR3 sequence reads: CASSQDAGGRIDEQFF. In nucleotides, the CDR3 is TGTGCCAGCAGCCAAGATGCTGGCGGGAGAATCGATGAGCAGTTCTTC. The V and J genes are TRBV3-1 and TRBJ2-1, with 7 bases lining up with TRBD2. The J segment lost 8 bases and the V segment lost 0 bases, leaving 10 bases of the junction unmatched. Germline V lookup: CDR1 LGHDT, CDR2 YNNKEL (reference sequence). The CDR3 totals 16 residues.

The rearrangement joins TRBV10-3 to TRBJ1-4; no clear D gene. The CDR3 sequence is 14 residues long. Looked up from germline, CDR1 is ENHRY and CDR2 is SYGVKD. V lost 0 bases to trimming and J lost 0 bases, with 2 bases between them. For the CDR3, the DNA is TGTGCCATCAGTGAGTCTGCAACTAATGAAAAACTGTTTTTT. The encoded protein is CAISESATNEKLFF.

This clonotype was detected only a few times. The CDR3 sequence is CASSGDRVYYNEQFF. DNA of the CDR3: TGTGCCAGCAGTGGTGACAGGGTCTACTACAATGAGCAGTTCTTC. The gene calls are TRBV25-1 and TRBJ2-1, with TRBD1 identical over 7 bases. Germline-derived CDR1 and CDR2 are MGHDK and SYGVNS. The CDR3 has 15 residues. V trimming: 4 bases; J trimming: 3 bases; junction bases outside the gene matches: 6. The full variable domain, completed using reference TRBV25-1 and TRBJ2-1, is EADIYQTPRYLVIGTGKKITLECSQTMGHDKMYWYQQDPGMELHLIHYSYGVNSTEKGDLSSESTVSRIRTEHFPLTLESARPSHTSQYLCASSGDRVYYNEQFFGPGTRLTVL.

V gene TRBV9 combines with J gene TRBJ1-2; D may be TRBD1 (6 bases). CDR3 length equals 14 residues. Per germline, CDR1 SGDLS and CDR2 YYNGEE. V was trimmed by 3 bases and J by 4 bases, leaving 13 bases between them. The CDR3 nucleotides are TGTGCCAGCAGCGCCCCGGACAGTGTCTATGGCTACACCTTC. This codes for CASSAPDSVYGYTF.